The clone carrying this TCR beta chain occurred a few times. Its antigen is unidentified. This sample is part of a study of vaccination effects on CD4 cells after COVID-19. Study background: Using viral peptide pools, the ViraFEST assay grew out antigen-specific CD4+ T cells prior to sequencing. Two doses of either BNT162b2 or mRNA-1273 were given to each participant. Roughly 2.1 million PBMC were seeded per well and grown in the presence of roughly 11 IU/ml IL-2 and 8 to 10 ug/ml peptides.

General study findings and limits: Just 1 of 255 vaccine-induced clones in healthy recipients was cross-reactive.

The CDR3 spans 14 residues. Trimming left V 0 bases short and J 2 bases short, with 7 bases between. CDR1 is LGHDT and CDR2 is YNNKEL in the germline V gene (reference sequence). Measured with immunoSEQ multiplex PCR; TCRdb has only the in-frame clones, and not every one. This table holds about 50,000 clones, 60% to 85% found once. When around nine days of culture had elapsed, CD4+ T cells were isolated. The sequences come from CD4+ T cells from PBMCs cultured without peptide, collected before COVID-19 vaccination. The V call is TRBV3-1 (or the pseudogene TRBV3-2), the J call TRBJ1-2; possible D gene TRBD1, 5 bases. The sequence was obtained from a human donor who received a COVID-19 vaccine. The CDR3 here is CASSQEGRNYGYTF. CDR3 nucleotides: TGTGCCAGCAGCCAAGAGGGGCGGAACTATGGCTACACCTTC.